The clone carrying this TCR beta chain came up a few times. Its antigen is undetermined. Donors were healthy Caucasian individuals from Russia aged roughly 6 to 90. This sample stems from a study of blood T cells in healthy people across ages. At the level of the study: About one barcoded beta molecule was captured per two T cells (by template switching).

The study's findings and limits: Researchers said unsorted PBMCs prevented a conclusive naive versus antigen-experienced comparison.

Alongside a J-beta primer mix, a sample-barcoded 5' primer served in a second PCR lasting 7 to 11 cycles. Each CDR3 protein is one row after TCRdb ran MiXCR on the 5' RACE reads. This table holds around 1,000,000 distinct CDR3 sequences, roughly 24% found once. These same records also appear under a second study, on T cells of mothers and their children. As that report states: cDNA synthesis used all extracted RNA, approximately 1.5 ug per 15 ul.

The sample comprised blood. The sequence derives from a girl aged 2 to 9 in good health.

The CDR3 loop reads CASSGETISYNEQFF. The CDR3 nucleotides read TGTGCCAGCAGTGGTGAGACTATCTCCTACAATGAGCAGTTCTTC. The chain couples TRBV2 to TRBJ2-1; D may be TRBD2 (5 bases). Deletions cut 4 bases from V and 0 bases from J, with 10 bases between. The CDR3 is 15 residues long. Germline V gene data show CDR1 as SNHLY and CDR2 as FYNNEI.